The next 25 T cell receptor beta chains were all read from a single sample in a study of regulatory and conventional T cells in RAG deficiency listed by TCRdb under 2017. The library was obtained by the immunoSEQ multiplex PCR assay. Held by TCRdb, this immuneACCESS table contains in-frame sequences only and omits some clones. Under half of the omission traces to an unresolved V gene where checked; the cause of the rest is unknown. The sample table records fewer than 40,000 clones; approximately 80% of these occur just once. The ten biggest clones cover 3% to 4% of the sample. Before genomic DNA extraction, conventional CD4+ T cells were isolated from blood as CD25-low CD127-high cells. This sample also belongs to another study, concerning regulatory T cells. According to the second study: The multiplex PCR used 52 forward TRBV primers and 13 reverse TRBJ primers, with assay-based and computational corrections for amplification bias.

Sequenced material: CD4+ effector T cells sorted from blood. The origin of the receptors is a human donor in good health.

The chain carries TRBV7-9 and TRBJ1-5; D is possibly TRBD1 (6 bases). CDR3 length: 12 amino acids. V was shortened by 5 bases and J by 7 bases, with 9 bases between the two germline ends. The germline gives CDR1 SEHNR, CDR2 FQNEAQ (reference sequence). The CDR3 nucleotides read TGTGCCAGCAGCCAACAGGGCCAGCCCCAGCATTTT. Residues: CASSQQGQPQHF.

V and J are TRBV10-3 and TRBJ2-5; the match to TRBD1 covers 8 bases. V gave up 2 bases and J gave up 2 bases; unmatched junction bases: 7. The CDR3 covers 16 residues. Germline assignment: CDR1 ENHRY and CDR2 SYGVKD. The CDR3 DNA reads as TGTGCCATCAGTGAGCAAATTCAGGGGGCGCAAGAGACCCAGTACTTC. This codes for CAISEQIQGAQETQYF.

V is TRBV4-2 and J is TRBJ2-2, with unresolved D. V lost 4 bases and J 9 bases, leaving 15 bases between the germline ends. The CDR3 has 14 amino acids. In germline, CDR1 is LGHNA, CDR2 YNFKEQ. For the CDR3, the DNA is TGTGCCAGCAGCCCCCGAACGGCGTCGAGGGAGCTGTTTTTT. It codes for CASSPRTASRELFF.

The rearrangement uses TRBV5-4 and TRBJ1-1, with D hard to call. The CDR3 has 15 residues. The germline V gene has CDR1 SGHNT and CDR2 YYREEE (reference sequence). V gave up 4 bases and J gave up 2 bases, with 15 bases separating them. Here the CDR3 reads CASSPENPLNTEAFF. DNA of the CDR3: TGTGCCAGCAGCCCCGAGAACCCCCTAAACACTGAAGCTTTCTTT.

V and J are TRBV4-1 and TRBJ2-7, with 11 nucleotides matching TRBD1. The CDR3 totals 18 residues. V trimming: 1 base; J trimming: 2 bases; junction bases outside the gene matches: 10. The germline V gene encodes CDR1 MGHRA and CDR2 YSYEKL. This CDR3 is CASSQVLSSGQGAYEQYF. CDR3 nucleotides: TGCGCCAGCAGCCAAGTCCTAAGTTCGGGACAGGGGGCCTACGAGCAGTACTTC.

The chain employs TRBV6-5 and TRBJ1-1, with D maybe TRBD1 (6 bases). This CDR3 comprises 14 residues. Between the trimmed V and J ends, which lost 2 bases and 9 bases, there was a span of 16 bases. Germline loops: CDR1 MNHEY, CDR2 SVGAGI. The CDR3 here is CASSYTGTREKAFF. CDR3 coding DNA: TGTGCCAGCAGTTACACGGGGACAAGGGAAAAAGCTTTCTTT.

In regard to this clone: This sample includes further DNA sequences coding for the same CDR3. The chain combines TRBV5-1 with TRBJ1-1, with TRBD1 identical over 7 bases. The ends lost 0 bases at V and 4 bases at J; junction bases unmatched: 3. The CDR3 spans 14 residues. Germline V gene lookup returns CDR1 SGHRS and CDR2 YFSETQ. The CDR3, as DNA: TGCGCCAGCAGCTTGGCAGGGGGTGGCACTGAAGCTTTCTTT. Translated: CASSLAGGGTEAFF.

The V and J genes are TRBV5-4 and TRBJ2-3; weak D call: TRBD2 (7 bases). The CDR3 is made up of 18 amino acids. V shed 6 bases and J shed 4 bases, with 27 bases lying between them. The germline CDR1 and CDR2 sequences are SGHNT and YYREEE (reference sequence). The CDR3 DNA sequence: TGTGCCAGCATCAATTATGCGGCCTCGGGGGGCCCCCCAGATACGCAGTATTTT. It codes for CASINYAASGGPPDTQYF.

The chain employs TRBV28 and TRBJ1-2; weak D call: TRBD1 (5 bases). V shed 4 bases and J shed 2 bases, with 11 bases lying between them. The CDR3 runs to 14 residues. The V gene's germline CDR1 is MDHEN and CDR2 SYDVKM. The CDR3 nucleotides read TGTGCCAGCAGTTGGGACGGAGACAACTATGGCTACACCTTC. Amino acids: CASSWDGDNYGYTF.

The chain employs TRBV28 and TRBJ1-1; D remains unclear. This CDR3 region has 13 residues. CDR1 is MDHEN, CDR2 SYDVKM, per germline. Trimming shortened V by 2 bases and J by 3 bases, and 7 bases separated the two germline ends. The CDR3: CASSLLSHTEAFF. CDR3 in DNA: TGTGCCAGCAGTTTACTTTCGCACACTGAAGCTTTCTTT.

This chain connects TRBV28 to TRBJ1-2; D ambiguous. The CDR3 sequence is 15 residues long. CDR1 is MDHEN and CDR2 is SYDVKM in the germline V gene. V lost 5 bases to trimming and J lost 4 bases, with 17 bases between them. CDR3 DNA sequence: TGTGCCAGCAGTCCCGTACACGTCCGGGGCTATGGCTACACCTTC. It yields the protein CASSPVHVRGYGYTF.

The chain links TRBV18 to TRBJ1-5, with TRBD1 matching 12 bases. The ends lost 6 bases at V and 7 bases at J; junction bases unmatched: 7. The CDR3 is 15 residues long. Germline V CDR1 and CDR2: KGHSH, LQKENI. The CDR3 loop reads CASSPGTGGGQPQHF. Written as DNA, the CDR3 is TGTGCCAGCTCCCCCGGGACAGGGGGCGGACAGCCCCAGCATTTT.

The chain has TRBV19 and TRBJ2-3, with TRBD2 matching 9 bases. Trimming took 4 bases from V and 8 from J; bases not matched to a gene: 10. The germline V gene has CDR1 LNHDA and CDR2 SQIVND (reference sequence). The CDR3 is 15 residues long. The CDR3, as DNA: TGTGCCAGTAGTACGGTAGCGGGGGCGGTAGGTACGCAGTATTTT. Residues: CASSTVAGAVGTQYF.

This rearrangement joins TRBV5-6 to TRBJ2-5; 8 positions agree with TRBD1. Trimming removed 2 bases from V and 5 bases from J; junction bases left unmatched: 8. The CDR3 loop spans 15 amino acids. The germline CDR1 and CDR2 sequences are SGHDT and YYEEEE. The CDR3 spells CASSFEQGVRETQYF. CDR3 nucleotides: TGTGCCAGCAGCTTCGAACAGGGGGTTAGGGAGACCCAGTACTTC.

The CDR3 DNA reads TGTGCCAGCAGTATTAAGTATTCATCTAATGAAAAACTGTTTTTT. Its protein is CASSIKYSSNEKLFF. The genes are TRBV6-5 and TRBJ1-4; D uncertain. Trimming pared 5 bases from V and 3 bases from J, leaving 13 bases between. Germline V gene lookup returns CDR1 MNHEY and CDR2 SVGAGI. There are 15 residues in the CDR3.

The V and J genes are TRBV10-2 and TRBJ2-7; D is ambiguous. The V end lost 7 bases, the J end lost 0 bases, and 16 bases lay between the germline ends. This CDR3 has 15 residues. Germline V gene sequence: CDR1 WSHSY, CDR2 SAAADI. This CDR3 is CASKAHKISSYEQYF. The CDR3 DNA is TGCGCCAGCAAAGCGCATAAGATAAGCTCCTACGAGCAGTACTTC.

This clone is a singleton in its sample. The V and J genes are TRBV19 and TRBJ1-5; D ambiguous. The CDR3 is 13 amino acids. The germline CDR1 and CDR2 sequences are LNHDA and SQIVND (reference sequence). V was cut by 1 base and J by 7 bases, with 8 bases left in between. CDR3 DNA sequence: TGTGCCAGTAGTATAGTAAGGGTGCAGCCCCAGCATTTT. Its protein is CASSIVRVQPQHF.

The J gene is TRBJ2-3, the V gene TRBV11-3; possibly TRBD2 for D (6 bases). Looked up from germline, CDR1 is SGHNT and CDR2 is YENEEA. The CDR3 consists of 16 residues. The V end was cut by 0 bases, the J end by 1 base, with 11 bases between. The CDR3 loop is CASSLDWGDGTDTQYF. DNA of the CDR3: TGTGCCAGCAGCTTAGATTGGGGGGACGGCACAGATACGCAGTATTTT. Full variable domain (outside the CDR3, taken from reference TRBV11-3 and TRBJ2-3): EAGVVQSPRYKIIEKKQPVAFWCNPISGHNTLYWYLQNLGQGPELLIRYENEEAVDDSQLPKDRFSAERLKGVDSTLKIQPAELGDSAVYLCASSLDWGDGTDTQYFGPGTRLTVL.

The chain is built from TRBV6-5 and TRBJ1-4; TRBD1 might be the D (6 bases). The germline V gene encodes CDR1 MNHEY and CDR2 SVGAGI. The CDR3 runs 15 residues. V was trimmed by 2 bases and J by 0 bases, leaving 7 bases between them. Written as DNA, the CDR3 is TGTGCCAGCAGTTACGACAGGACAACTAATGAAAAACTGTTTTTT. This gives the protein CASSYDRTTNEKLFF.

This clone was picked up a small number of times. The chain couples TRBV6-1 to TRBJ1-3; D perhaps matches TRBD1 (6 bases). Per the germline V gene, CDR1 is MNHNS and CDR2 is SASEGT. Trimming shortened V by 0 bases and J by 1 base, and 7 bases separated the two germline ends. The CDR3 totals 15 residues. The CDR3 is CASSEADSSGNTIYF. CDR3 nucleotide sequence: TGTGCCAGCAGTGAAGCGGACAGTTCTGGAAACACCATATATTTT.

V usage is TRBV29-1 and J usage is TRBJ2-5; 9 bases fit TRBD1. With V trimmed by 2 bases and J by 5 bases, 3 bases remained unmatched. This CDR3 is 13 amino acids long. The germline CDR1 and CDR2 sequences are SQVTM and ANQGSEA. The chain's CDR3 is CSVETQGAETQYF. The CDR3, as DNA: TGCAGCGTTGAAACACAGGGGGCGGAGACCCAGTACTTC.

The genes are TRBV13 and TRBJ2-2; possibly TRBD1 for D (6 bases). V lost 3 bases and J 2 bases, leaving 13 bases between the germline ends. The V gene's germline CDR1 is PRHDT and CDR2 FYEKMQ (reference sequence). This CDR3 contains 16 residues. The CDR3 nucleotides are TGTGCCAGCAGCTTGTCAAGGACAGCCAACACCGGGGAGCTGTTTTTT. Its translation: CASSLSRTANTGELFF.

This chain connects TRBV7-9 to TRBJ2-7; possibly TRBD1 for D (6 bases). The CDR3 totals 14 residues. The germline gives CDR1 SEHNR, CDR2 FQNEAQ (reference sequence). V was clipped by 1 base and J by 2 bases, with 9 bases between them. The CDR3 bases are TGTGCCAGCAGCTTAGAACAGGGCCCCTACGAGCAGTACTTC. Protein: CASSLEQGPYEQYF. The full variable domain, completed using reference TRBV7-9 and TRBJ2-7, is DTGVSQNPRHKITKRGQNVTFRCDPISEHNRLYWYRQTLGQGPEFLTYFQNEAQLEKSRLLSDRFSAERPKGSFSTLEIQRTEQGDSAMYLCASSLEQGPYEQYFGPGTRLTVT.

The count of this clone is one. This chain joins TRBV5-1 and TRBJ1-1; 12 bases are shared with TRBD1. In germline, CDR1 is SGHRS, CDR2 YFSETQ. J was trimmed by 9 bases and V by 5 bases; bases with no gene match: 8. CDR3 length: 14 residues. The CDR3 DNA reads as TGCGCCAGCAGTTCCCCGGGACAGGGGGCAAAAGCTTTCTTT. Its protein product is CASSSPGQGAKAFF.

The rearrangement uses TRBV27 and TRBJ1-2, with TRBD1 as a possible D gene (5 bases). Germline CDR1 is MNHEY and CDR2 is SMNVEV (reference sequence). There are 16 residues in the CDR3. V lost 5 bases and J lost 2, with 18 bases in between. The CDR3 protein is CASSPNWDGKNYGYTF. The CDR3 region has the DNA TGTGCCAGCAGTCCGAACTGGGACGGAAAGAACTATGGCTACACCTTC.